The 32 T cell receptor beta chains listed next were all sequenced from one sample in a study of T cell repertoires in cytomegalovirus infection (dated by TCRdb to about 2019). The run used an Illumina HiSeq 1500. TCRdb handled the public reads itself, with Q25 trimming in fastp and clone calling in MiXCR, and kept productive beta chains. Identical CDR3 proteins give one entry, which carries the most common genes and DNA. Recorded for this sample are about 450,000 distinct CDR3 sequences; approximately 33% of them occurred a single time. The ten largest clonotypes hold roughly 13% of the sample. Sequencing was performed on PBMCs. The receptors shown here come from a human donor in good health (CMV status not recorded). Some clones in this sample may be carry-over from other donors' samples.

The chain couples TRBV6-2 or TRBV6-3 to TRBJ1-1, with D perhaps TRBD1 (6 bases). Trimming removed 2 bases from V and 11 bases from J, with 18 bases in between. This CDR3 has 14 residues. Looked up from germline, CDR1 is MNHEY and CDR2 is SVGEGT. In DNA form, the CDR3 reads TGTGCCAGCAGTTACAGGGGGTACAGGGAGGACGCTTTCTTT. Protein product: CASSYRGYREDAFF.

The chain is built from TRBV7-9 and TRBJ1-1; 8 bases are shared with TRBD1. Germline-derived CDR1 and CDR2 are SEHNR and FQNEAQ (reference sequence). The CDR3 covers 15 residues. Trimming removed 6 bases from V and 4 bases from J; junction bases left unmatched: 10. The CDR3 DNA is TGTGCCAGCAGTCTAGGACAGGGTTTATTCACTGAAGCTTTCTTT. It yields the protein CASSLGQGLFTEAFF.

The rearrangement uses TRBV7-2 and TRBJ2-7, with 9 nucleotides matching TRBD2. Germline V gene data show CDR1 as SGHTA and CDR2 as FQGNSA. The CDR3 consists of 18 residues. V shed 5 bases and J 0 bases; nucleotides not matched to a gene: 14. The CDR3 sequence is CASSDLAGSSSSSYEQYF. The CDR3 nucleotides read TGTGCCAGCAGCGACCTAGCGGGGTCTTCCTCTAGCTCCTACGAGCAGTACTTC.

This clonotype was observed a few times. V usage is TRBV20-1 and J usage is TRBJ2-2, with 16 bases fitting TRBD2. CDR3 size: 17 residues. Germline V gene sequence: CDR1 DFQATT, CDR2 SNEGSKA (reference sequence). V shed 6 bases, J shed 3 bases, and the junction held 7 bases outside the gene matches. The chain's CDR3 is CSATGLAGGQDTGELFF. DNA for the CDR3: TGCAGTGCCACGGGACTAGCGGGGGGGCAGGACACCGGGGAGCTGTTTTTT.

The chain combines TRBV6-2 or TRBV6-3 with TRBJ1-5; D might be TRBD1 (6 bases). The CDR3 is 15 amino acids. Looked up from germline, CDR1 is MNHEY and CDR2 is SVGEGT. V lost 6 bases and J lost 2, with 14 bases in between. CDR3 protein: CASRITGRRNQPQHF. The CDR3 DNA reads TGTGCCAGCAGGATTACAGGGCGGCGCAATCAGCCCCAGCATTTT.

About this clonotype: This could be a read error, since a much larger clone is one nucleotide away. The chain uses TRBV19 and TRBJ2-5, with D perhaps being TRBD1 or TRBD2 (5 bases each). Germline V CDR1 and CDR2: LNHDA, SQIVND (reference sequence). Between the trimmed V and J ends, which lost 3 bases and 3 bases, there was a span of 11 bases. The CDR3 has 14 residues. The CDR3 sequence is CASSMGLAEETQYF. CDR3 DNA sequence: TGTGCCAGTAGTATGGGGCTAGCCGAAGAGACCCAGTACTTC.

This sequence joins TRBV12-5 and TRBJ1-1; 9 bases fit TRBD1. Losses at the gene ends were 1 base for V and 4 bases for J; bases not matched to a gene: 13. This CDR3 has 18 amino acids. The V gene's germline CDR1 is LGHNT and CDR2 FRNRAP. CDR3 sequence reads: CASGLELTGGGKGTEAFF. Here the CDR3 DNA reads TGTGCTAGTGGTTTGGAACTTACAGGGGGCGGTAAGGGCACTGAAGCTTTCTTT.

This chain links TRBV7-2 with TRBJ1-6; 7 bases match TRBD1. CDR1 SGHTA and CDR2 FQGNSA come from the germline V gene. V gave up 4 bases and J gave up 13 bases; unmatched junction bases: 10. This CDR3 contains 14 residues. The CDR3 nucleotides are TGTGCCAGCAGCTCCCCAGGGGGGAATTACCCCCTCCACTTT. Translation gives CASSSPGGNYPLHF.

A remark on this clonotype: One end of the junction fails to match germline, which may point to a read error. The rearrangement uses TRBV7-9 and TRBJ2-1, with D possibly matching TRBD2 (5 bases). The CDR3 consists of 12 residues. CDR1 is SEHNR, CDR2 FQNEAQ, per germline (reference sequence). Written as DNA, the CDR3 is TGTGCCACGTGGACTTCATACAATGAGCAGTGCTTC. It translates to CATWTSYNEQCF.

The V call is TRBV2, the J call TRBJ1-1; possible D gene TRBD1, 6 bases. The CDR3 is 13 residues long. Trimming removed 11 bases at V and 8 bases at J, with 21 bases between. Germline CDR1 reads SNHLY; CDR2 reads FYNNEI. CDR3 in amino acids: CAAQGDRASEAFF. The CDR3, as DNA: TGTGCCGCACAGGGAGATAGGGCCTCAGAAGCTTTCTTT.

The CDR3 DNA reads as TGTGCCAGCACTTTGACGGGAGGGGGCAACCAAGAGACCCAGTACTTC. It codes for CASTLTGGGNQETQYF. This chain links TRBV12-3 or TRBV12-4 with TRBJ2-5, with a weak D call TRBD2 (8 bases). This CDR3 contains 16 residues. V was clipped by 7 bases and J by 0 bases, with 18 bases between them.

This clonotype was counted ten times or more. This chain connects TRBV7-2 to TRBJ2-3, with D perhaps given as TRBD1 or TRBD2 (5 bases each). V lost 8 bases, J lost 3 bases, and 12 bases lay in between. The germline CDR1 and CDR2 sequences are SGHTA and FQGNSA. The CDR3 contains 13 residues. The CDR3 sequence: CASAGWGTDTQYF. The DNA for the CDR3 is TGTGCCAGCGCGGGTTGGGGGACAGATACGCAGTATTTT.

The chain couples TRBV6-1 to TRBJ1-1; perhaps TRBD1 as D (6 bases). This CDR3 is 14 amino acids long. The ends were cut back, 8 bases at V and 0 bases at J, with 13 bases in the middle. Germline values: CDR1 MNHNS, CDR2 SASEGT. The CDR3 DNA reads TGTGCCAGCGGTATGGGGGGCCTGAACACTGAAGCTTTCTTT. Amino acid sequence: CASGMGGLNTEAFF.

This clonotype occurred once. The gene calls are TRBV27 and TRBJ2-3, with D maybe TRBD1 (6 bases). Between the trimmed V and J ends, which lost 4 bases and 4 bases, there was a span of 12 bases. Germline CDR1 MNHEY, CDR2 SMNVEV (reference sequence). This CDR3 is 14 amino acids long. CDR3: CASSSPQGSDTQYF. CDR3 sequence (DNA): TGTGCCAGCAGTTCACCACAGGGTTCAGATACGCAGTATTTT.

This clonotype has just a few counts. J is TRBJ2-5 and V is TRBV10-3; D uncertain. Germline V gene sequence: CDR1 ENHRY, CDR2 SYGVKD. This CDR3 is 13 amino acids long. V lost 4 bases and J 5 bases, leaving 11 bases between the germline ends. CDR3 loop: CAISAVALETQYF. The CDR3, as DNA: TGTGCCATCAGTGCTGTAGCCCTTGAGACCCAGTACTTC.

On this clonotype itself: A read error may be the cause here, since a much bigger clone is one base away. The chain combines TRBV7-9 with TRBJ1-4; 8 bases agree with TRBD1. Germline-derived CDR1 and CDR2 are SEHNR and FQNEAQ (reference sequence). After removal of 4 bases from V and 3 bases from J, the junction contained 7 bases not matched to a gene. The CDR3 totals 16 residues. CDR3 protein: CASSSPGDRPNEKLFF. The DNA of the CDR3 is TGTGCCAGCAGCTCCCCCGGGGACAGGCCTAATGAAAAACTGTTTTTT.

The sample holds a few counts of this clonotype. The V and J genes are TRBV5-1 and TRBJ1-2, with no clear D. V was trimmed by 1 base and J by 7 bases, leaving 8 bases between them. This CDR3 contains 12 residues. Germline CDR1 SGHRS, CDR2 YFSETQ. CDR3 bases: TGCGCCAGCAGCTTGTCCAGGTTTGGCTACACCTTC. Translated: CASSLSRFGYTF.

This clonotype showed up just a few times. The chain recombines TRBV12-3 or TRBV12-4 with TRBJ1-5, with 10 bases that match TRBD1. The CDR3 is 16 residues long. V was pared by 6 bases and J by 2 bases, with 7 bases of the junction left unmatched. The CDR3 region has the DNA TGTGCCAGCAGCCGACTGGACAGGGGGGGCAATCAGCCCCAGCATTTT. Its translation is CASSRLDRGGNQPQHF.

The CDR3 sequence: CASSLGVSYNEQFF. CDR3 DNA: TGTGCCAGCAGCTTAGGGGTATCCTACAATGAGCAGTTCTTC. The chain uses TRBV5-6 and TRBJ2-1, with D possibly TRBD1 on 5 matching bases. CDR3 length: 14 residues. Trimming pared 2 bases from V and 1 base from J, leaving 7 bases between. Germline V gives CDR1 SGHDT, CDR2 YYEEEE.

DNA for the CDR3: TGTGCCAGCAGCGTAGACAGGGGGCGGACTGAAGCTTTCTTT. It yields the protein CASSVDRGRTEAFF. The J gene is TRBJ1-1, the V gene TRBV7-2, with 10 positions matching TRBD1. Germline CDR1 and CDR2: SGHTA and FQGNSA. The ends lost 5 bases at V and 5 bases at J; junction bases unmatched: 5. The CDR3 runs to 14 residues.

This clonotype turned up a few times. This sequence joins TRBV7-6 and TRBJ1-5, with D possibly TRBD1 on 6 matching bases. The V end was cut by 1 base, the J end by 3 bases, with 10 bases between. The germline CDR1 and CDR2 sequences are SGHVS and FNYEAQ. This CDR3 has 15 residues. The CDR3 region is CASSLEGDINQPQHF. The DNA of the CDR3 is TGTGCCAGCAGCTTAGAAGGGGACATCAATCAGCCCCAGCATTTT.

This chain links TRBV5-1 with TRBJ1-4; possible D gene TRBD1, 6 bases. Germline V CDR1 and CDR2: SGHRS, YFSETQ. V was cut by 1 base and J by 7 bases, with 11 bases left in between. The CDR3 has 14 residues. In DNA form, the CDR3 reads TGCGCCAGCAGCTTGTATCAGGGGAGTGAAAAACTGTTTTTT. This codes for CASSLYQGSEKLFF.

This clonotype was seen at least ten times. The chain carries TRBV6-1 and TRBJ1-5; D gene unclear. The CDR3 extends over 16 amino acids. Trimming shortened V by 1 base and J by 3 bases, and 13 bases separated the two germline ends. Germline V CDR1 and CDR2: MNHNS, SASEGT. CDR3 region: CASSEEYWVFNQPQHF. CDR3 nucleotides: TGTGCCAGCAGTGAAGAATACTGGGTTTTCAATCAGCCCCAGCATTTT.

V gene TRBV7-6 combines with J gene TRBJ2-1; D gene ambiguous. The V gene lost 0 bases and the J gene lost 7 bases, with 4 bases spanning the gap. In germline, CDR1 is SGHVS, CDR2 FNYEAQ. The CDR3 runs 12 residues. The CDR3 DNA reads TGTGCCAGCAGCTTAGCCAAGAATGAGCAGTTCTTC. This encodes CASSLAKNEQFF.

This clonotype has just a few counts. Here the CDR3 reads CAISESLAGGIQETQYF. For the CDR3, the DNA is TGTGCCATCAGTGAGAGTCTAGCGGGGGGAATCCAAGAGACCCAGTACTTC. V is TRBV10-3 and J is TRBJ2-5, with 11 bases lining up with TRBD2. The CDR3 is 17 residues long. With V trimmed by 2 bases and J by 1 base, 6 bases remained unmatched. The V gene's germline CDR1 is ENHRY and CDR2 SYGVKD.

This clonotype has more than one count but fewer than ten. This rearrangement joins TRBV7-2 to TRBJ1-2, with 8 bases that match TRBD1. There are 16 residues in the CDR3. Per the germline V gene, CDR1 is SGHTA and CDR2 is FQGNSA. V lost 0 bases and J lost 4; bases outside the gene matches: 7. The CDR3 loop is CASSLAFWDRFYGYTF. The CDR3 DNA reads as TGTGCCAGCAGCTTAGCATTTTGGGACAGGTTCTATGGCTACACCTTC.

This clonotype occurred many times. This chain connects TRBV4-2 to TRBJ2-1, with 12 bases matching TRBD2. Losses at the gene ends were 1 base for V and 7 bases for J; bases not matched to a gene: 2. CDR3 length equals 15 residues. The germline CDR1 and CDR2 sequences are LGHNA and YNFKEQ. This CDR3 is CASSQALAGGNEQFF. CDR3 nucleotides: TGTGCCAGCAGCCAAGCCCTAGCGGGGGGGAATGAGCAGTTCTTC.

This clonotype was counted between two and nine times. This chain connects TRBV6-2 or TRBV6-3 to TRBJ1-5, with D unresolved. CDR1 and CDR2 (germline): MNHEY, SVGEGT. V gave up 4 bases and J gave up 2 bases, with 9 bases separating them. The CDR3 sequence is 14 residues long. CDR3 region: CASSSTFGNQPQHF. As DNA, the CDR3 is TGTGCCAGCAGTTCCACCTTTGGCAATCAGCCCCAGCATTTT.

The rearrangement links TRBV4-2 to TRBJ2-3; 9 bases fit TRBD1. CDR1 and CDR2 from the germline V gene are LGHNA and YNFKEQ. V trimming: 2 bases; J trimming: 6 bases; junction bases outside the gene matches: 3. This CDR3 is built from 14 residues. CDR3 bases: TGTGCCAGCAGCCAAAGGACAGGGGAGGATACGCAGTATTTT. Its protein product is CASSQRTGEDTQYF.

This clonotype was detected only once. The junction shows a germline mismatch at one end, possibly a read error. This chain links TRBV11-2 with TRBJ2-7, with TRBD2 matching over 7 bases. Germline lookup yields CDR1 SGHAT and CDR2 FQNNGV. This CDR3 has 11 amino acids. CDR3 loop: CASSLAGEHYF. In DNA, the CDR3 is TGTGCCAGCAGCCTCGCGGGGGAGCATTACTTC.

This clonotype was seen a single time. It may be a read error: a sequence one base away is much more abundant. The rearrangement uses TRBV7-2 and TRBJ2-7; D remains ambiguous. Germline CDR1 reads SGHTA; CDR2 reads FQGNSA. CDR3 length equals 15 residues. CDR3: CASSYTSLGSSEHYF. The CDR3 bases are TGTGCCAGCAGCTATACATCTTTGGGGTCCAGCGAGCACTACTTC. Full variable domain (rest looked up from reference TRBV7-2 and TRBJ2-7): GAGVSQSPSNKVTEKGKDVELRCDPISGHTALYWYRQSLGQGLEFLIYFQGNSAPDKSGLPSDRFSAERTGGSVSTLTIQRTQQEDSAVYLCASSYTSLGSSEHYFGPGTRLTVT.

This clonotype showed up just a few times. The genes are TRBV28 and TRBJ1-5; no clear D gene. The CDR3 runs to 12 residues. The germline V gene has CDR1 MDHEN and CDR2 SYDVKM. Between the trimmed V and J ends, which lost 5 bases and 7 bases, there was a span of 9 bases. CDR3: CASSVLGQPQHF. The DNA for the CDR3 is TGTGCCAGCAGTGTCTTGGGGCAGCCCCAGCATTTT.